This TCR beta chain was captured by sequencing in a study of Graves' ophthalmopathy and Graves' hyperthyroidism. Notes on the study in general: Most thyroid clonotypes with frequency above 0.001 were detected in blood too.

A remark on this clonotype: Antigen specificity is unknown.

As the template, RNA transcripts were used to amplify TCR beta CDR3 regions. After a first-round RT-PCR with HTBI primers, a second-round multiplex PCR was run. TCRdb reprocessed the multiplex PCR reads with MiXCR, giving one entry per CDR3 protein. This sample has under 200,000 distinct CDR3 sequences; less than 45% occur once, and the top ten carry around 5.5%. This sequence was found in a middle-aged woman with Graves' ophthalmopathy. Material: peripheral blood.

The CDR3 loop is CASSLAKNIQYF. For the CDR3, the DNA is TGTGCCAGCAGTTTAGCCAAAAACATTCAGTACTTC. This rearrangement joins TRBV28 to TRBJ2-4; no reliable D call. Per germline, CDR1 MDHEN and CDR2 SYDVKM. Trimming cost V 2 bases and J 1 base, with 0 bases left between them. The CDR3 runs to 12 residues.